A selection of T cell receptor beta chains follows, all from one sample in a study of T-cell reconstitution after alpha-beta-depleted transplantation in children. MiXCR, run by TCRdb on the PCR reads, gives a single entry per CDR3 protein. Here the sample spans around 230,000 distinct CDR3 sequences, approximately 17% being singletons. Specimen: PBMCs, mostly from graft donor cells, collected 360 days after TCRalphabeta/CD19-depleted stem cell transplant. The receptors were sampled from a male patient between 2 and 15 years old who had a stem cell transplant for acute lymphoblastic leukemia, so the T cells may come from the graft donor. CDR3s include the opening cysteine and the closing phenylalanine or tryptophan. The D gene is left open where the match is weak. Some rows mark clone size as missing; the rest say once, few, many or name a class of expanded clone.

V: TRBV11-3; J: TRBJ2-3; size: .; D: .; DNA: TGTGCCAGCAGCTTAGGCGGGGCGGATACGCAGTATTTT; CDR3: CASSLGGADTQYF
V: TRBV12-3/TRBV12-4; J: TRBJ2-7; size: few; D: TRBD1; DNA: TGTGCCAGCCGCGACAGGGGGCCAAGGGAGCAGTACTTC; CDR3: CASRDRGPREQYF
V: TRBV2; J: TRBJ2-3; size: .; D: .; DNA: TGTGCCAGCAAGGCCGCCCCAGATACGCAGTATTTT; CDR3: CASKAAPDTQYF
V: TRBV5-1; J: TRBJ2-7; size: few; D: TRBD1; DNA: TGCGCCAGCAGCCTGGACAGGCACGAGCAGTACTTC; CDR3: CASSLDRHEQYF
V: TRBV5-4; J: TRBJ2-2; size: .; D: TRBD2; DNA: TGTGCCAGCAGCTTGGGGACTAGCTCGGTTACCGGGGAGCTGTTTTTT; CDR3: CASSLGTSSVTGELFF
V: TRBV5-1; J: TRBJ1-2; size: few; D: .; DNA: TGCGCCAGCAGCCAGAGCTCGGGTGAGGGGATCGGCTATGGCTACACCTTC; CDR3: CASSQSSGEGIGYGYTF
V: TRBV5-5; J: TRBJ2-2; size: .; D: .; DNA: TGTGCCAGCGGGGACACATCGAACACCGGGGAGCTGTTTTTT; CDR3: CASGDTSNTGELFF
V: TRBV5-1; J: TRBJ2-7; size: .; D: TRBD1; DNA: TGCGCCAGCAGCTTGGAGGGACAGGGAGGCGAGCAGTACTTC; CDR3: CASSLEGQGGEQYF
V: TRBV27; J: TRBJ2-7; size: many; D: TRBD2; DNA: TGTGCCAGCAGTTTAAGATCCTCGGCTAGCGGGGGATTATACGAGCAGTACTTC; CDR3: CASSLRSSASGGLYEQYF
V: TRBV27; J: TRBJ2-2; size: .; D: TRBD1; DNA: TGTGCCAGCAGTTTCTTTCCGACAGGGGCCGGGGAGCTGTTTTTT; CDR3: CASSFFPTGAGELFF
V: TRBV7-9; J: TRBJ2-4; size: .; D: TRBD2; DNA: TGTGCCAGCAGCTCAGCGGGGCAGGTGTTAGCCAAAAACATTCAGTACTTC; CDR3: CASSSAGQVLAKNIQYF
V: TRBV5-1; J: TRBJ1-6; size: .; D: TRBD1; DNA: TGCGCCAGCAGCTTGGGCTCGGGGACAGAGGAATCACCCCTCCACTTT; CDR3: CASSLGSGTEESPLHF
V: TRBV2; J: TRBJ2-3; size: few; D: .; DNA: TGTGCCAGCAGTGAATCCCGCCGGACAGCTAGTGGCACAGATACGCAGTATTTT; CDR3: CASSESRRTASGTDTQYF
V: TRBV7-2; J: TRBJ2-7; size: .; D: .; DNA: TGTGCCAGCCGAGGGGTCTCCTACGAGCAGTACTTC; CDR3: CASRGVSYEQYF
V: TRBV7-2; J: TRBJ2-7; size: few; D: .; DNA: TGTGCCAGCAGCTTAAGGCGGATCAGCCACGAGCAGTACTTC; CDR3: CASSLRRISHEQYF
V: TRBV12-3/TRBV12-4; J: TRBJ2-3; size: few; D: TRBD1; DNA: TGTGCCAGCAGTTTAGGTCAACAGGGGGGCACAGATACGCAGTATTTT; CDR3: CASSLGQQGGTDTQYF
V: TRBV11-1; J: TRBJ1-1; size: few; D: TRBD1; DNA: TGTGCCAGCAGCCCCAAGGACAGGGCGTTTGCTGAAGCTTTCTTT; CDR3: CASSPKDRAFAEAFF
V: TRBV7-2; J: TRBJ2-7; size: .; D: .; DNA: TGTGCCAGCAGCCCGGTGGGCCCCTACGAGCAGTACTTC; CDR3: CASSPVGPYEQYF
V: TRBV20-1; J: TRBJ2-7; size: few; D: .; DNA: TGCAGTGCTACCGCTCCAGGTTCCCTCTACGAGCAGTACTTC; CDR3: CSATAPGSLYEQYF
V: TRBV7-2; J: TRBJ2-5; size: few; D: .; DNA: TGTGCCAGCAGCCGGTTTCTCCAGGGGTTAGGAGAGACCCAGTACTTC; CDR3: CASSRFLQGLGETQYF
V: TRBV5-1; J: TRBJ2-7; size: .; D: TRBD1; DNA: TGCGCCAGCAGCAGGGGACAGGGTATAGTCCTCCACGAGCAGTACTTC; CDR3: CASSRGQGIVLHEQYF
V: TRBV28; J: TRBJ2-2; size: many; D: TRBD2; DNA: TGTGCCAGCACCCTCCTTAGCGGGGGGAGCACCGGGGAGCTGTTTTTT; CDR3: CASTLLSGGSTGELFF
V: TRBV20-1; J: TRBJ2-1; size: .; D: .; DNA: TGCAGTGCTAGCATGCGGATGGGGTCCTACAATGAGCAGTTCTTC; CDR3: CSASMRMGSYNEQFF
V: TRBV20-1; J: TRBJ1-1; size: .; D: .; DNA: TGCAGTGCCCCATACCAAGGGGACACTGAAGCTTTCTTT; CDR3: CSAPYQGDTEAFF
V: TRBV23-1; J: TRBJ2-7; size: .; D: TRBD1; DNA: TGCGCCAGCAGTCAAGGATTGACAGGGGGCGGGGGGTTCTACGAGCAGTACTTC; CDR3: CASSQGLTGGGGFYEQYF
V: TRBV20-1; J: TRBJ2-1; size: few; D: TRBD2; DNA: TGCAGTGCTGGGAAGCGGGGGGCATCTTCTCTGTACAATGAGCAGTTCTTC; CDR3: CSAGKRGASSLYNEQFF
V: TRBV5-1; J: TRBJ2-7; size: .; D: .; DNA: TGCGCCAGCAGCTTGGGTGCCCAGGCCGTCTACGAGCAGTACTTC; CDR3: CASSLGAQAVYEQYF
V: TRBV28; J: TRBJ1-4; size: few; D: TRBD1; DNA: TGTGCCAGCAGTCCTTGGGACAGGGCCACTCGGGGTGAAAAACTGTTTTTT; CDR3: CASSPWDRATRGEKLFF
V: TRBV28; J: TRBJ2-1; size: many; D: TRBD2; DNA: TGTGCCAGCAGTAGTGGACTAGCGGGGGGGCAAATGAGCTCCTACAATGAGCAGTTCTTC; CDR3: CASSSGLAGGQMSSYNEQFF
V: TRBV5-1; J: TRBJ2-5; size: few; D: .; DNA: TGCGCCAGCAGGCTAGGTAAAGAGACCCAGTACTTC; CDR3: CASRLGKETQYF
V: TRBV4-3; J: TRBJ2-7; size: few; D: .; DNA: TGCGCCAGCAGCCAAGTGCCTGAACCGGGCTACGAGCAGTACTTC; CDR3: CASSQVPEPGYEQYF
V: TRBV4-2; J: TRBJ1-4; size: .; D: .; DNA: TGTGCCAGCAGCCCCCCCGGGGTTAACGTAAAACTGTTTTTT; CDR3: CASSPPGVNVKLFF
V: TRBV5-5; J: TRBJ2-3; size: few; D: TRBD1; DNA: TGTGCCAGCAGCTTGGGAGGGGACAGCCTATTCACAGATACGCAGTATTTT; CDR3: CASSLGGDSLFTDTQYF
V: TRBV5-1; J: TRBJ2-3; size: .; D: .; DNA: TGCGCCAGCAGCTCAGGACAGCCCACAGATACGCAGTATTTT; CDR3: CASSSGQPTDTQYF
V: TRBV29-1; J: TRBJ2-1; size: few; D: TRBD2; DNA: TGCAGCGTTCCTGCTGGACTAGCGGGGGGGCAGCAGTTCTTC; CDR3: CSVPAGLAGGQQFF
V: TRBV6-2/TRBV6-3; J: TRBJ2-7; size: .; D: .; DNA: TGTGCCAGCAGGCAGGGTAACGAGCAGTACTTC; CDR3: CASRQGNEQYF
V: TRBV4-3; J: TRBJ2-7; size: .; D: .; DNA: TGCGCCAGCAGCCAAGAGGCTCGGGACAACTCCTACGAGCAGTACTTC; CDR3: CASSQEARDNSYEQYF
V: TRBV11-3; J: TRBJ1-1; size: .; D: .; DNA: TGTGCCAGCAGCTTAGGAGAAAGACGTGAAGCTTTCTTT; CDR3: CASSLGERREAFF
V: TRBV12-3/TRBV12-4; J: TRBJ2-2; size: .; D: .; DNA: TGTGCCAGCAGGCGGGGTACCGGGGAGCTGTTTTTT; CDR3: CASRRGTGELFF
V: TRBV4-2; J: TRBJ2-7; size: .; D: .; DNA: TGTGCCAGCAGCCAAGAGACTTTCTCCTACGAGCAGTACTTC; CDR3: CASSQETFSYEQYF
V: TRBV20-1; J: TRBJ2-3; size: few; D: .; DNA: TGCAGTGCTAGACCCATCGGGGTTCGGAGCACAGATACGCAGTATTTT; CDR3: CSARPIGVRSTDTQYF
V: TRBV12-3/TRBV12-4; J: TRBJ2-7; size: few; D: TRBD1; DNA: TGTGCCAGCAGGGCCCCGGGACAGGGCTACGAGCAGTACTTC; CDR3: CASRAPGQGYEQYF